Following are 9 T cell receptor beta chains from one sample sequenced in a study of T cell changes during pregnancy in multiple sclerosis. The repertoire was sequenced with immunoSEQ multiplex PCR; TCRdb's copy has only in-frame clones and lacks some. This sample has approximately 23,000 clones, with around nine tenths found just once. The sequencing here drew on CD8+ T cells from peripheral blood mononuclear cells, taken in the first trimester of pregnancy. The receptors originated from a female donor with multiple sclerosis, enrolled in a pregnancy study.

The V and J genes are TRBV5-1 and TRBJ2-2, with 8 bases aligning to TRBD2. The CDR3 runs 14 residues. Per the germline V gene, CDR1 is SGHRS and CDR2 is YFSETQ. After removal of 2 bases from V and 6 bases from J, the junction contained 3 bases not matched to a gene. The CDR3 bases are TGCGCCAGCAGCTTAAATAGCGGGGCCGGGGAGCTGTTTTTT. Translation: CASSLNSGAGELFF.

This chain connects TRBV29-1 to TRBJ2-3; D is possibly TRBD2 (5 bases). The germline CDR1 and CDR2 sequences are SQVTM and ANQGSEA. The CDR3 totals 13 residues. The V and J ends lost 5 bases and 2 bases respectively, with 11 bases between them. The CDR3 region is CSVSQRNTDTQYF. The CDR3 DNA reads TGCAGCGTTTCCCAGCGGAACACAGATACGCAGTATTTT.

As for this clone: A read error may account for a junction end that differs from germline. CDR3 in DNA: TGTGCTAGCAGCTCAGGACTAGCGGGAGCTCACAATGAGCAGTTCTTC. Residues: CASSSGLAGAHNEQFF. The V and J genes are TRBV7-7 and TRBJ2-1; 13 nucleotides match TRBD2. CDR1 SSHAT and CDR2 FNYEAQ come from the germline V gene (reference sequence). CDR3 length equals 16 residues.

V is TRBV5-1 and J is TRBJ2-7; 12 positions agree with TRBD2. This CDR3 has 19 residues. J was trimmed by 5 bases and V by 4 bases; bases with no gene match: 19. CDR1 and CDR2 from the germline V gene are SGHRS and YFSETQ. In DNA form, the CDR3 reads TGCGCCAGCAGCAAAGTACCGGGACTAGCGGGCTTGGAGATTAACGAGCAGTACTTC. Translating gives CASSKVPGLAGLEINEQYF.

This chain connects TRBV7-2 to TRBJ1-2; a possible D gene is TRBD1 (5 bases). The CDR3 length is 15 residues. V lost 5 bases and J lost 5, with 18 bases in between. Germline V gives CDR1 SGHTA, CDR2 FQGNSA. The DNA of the CDR3 is TGTGCCAGCAGCCAGTACTCGGACACCGGGTATGGCTACACCTTC. It codes for CASSQYSDTGYGYTF.

This chain connects TRBV4-3 to TRBJ1-1; D is undetermined. The germline V gene has CDR1 LGHNA and CDR2 YSLEER. V was pared by 0 bases and J by 0 bases, with 17 bases between. The CDR3 spans 18 residues. The DNA for the CDR3 is TGCGCCAGCAGCCAAGAGCGACCCGAGTGGCAGGTGAACACTGAAGCTTTCTTT. It specifies CASSQERPEWQVNTEAFF.

The chain employs TRBV4-3 and TRBJ2-5, with 7 bases matching TRBD2. After removal of 0 bases from V and 5 bases from J, the junction contained 6 bases not matched to a gene. Germline V gene sequence: CDR1 LGHNA, CDR2 YSLEER. The CDR3 runs to 15 residues. Here the CDR3 DNA reads TGCGCCAGCAGCCAAGATAGGGGCGGGAGTGAGACCCAGTACTTC. Amino acids: CASSQDRGGSETQYF.

The chain couples TRBV5-1 to TRBJ2-3, with D maybe TRBD1 (6 bases). The CDR3 covers 15 residues. Trimming cost V 6 bases and J 0 bases, with 14 bases left between them. Germline CDR1 is SGHRS and CDR2 is YFSETQ. CDR3 sequence (DNA): TGCGCCAGCACCGAATGGGGGCCTAGCACAGATACGCAGTATTTT. Its translation is CASTEWGPSTDTQYF.

V usage is TRBV27 and J usage is TRBJ1-5; no firm D call. The CDR3 contains 12 residues. V lost 5 bases, J lost 4 bases, and 6 bases lay in between. The V gene's germline CDR1 is MNHEY and CDR2 SMNVEV (reference sequence). Here the CDR3 reads CASSHRNQPQHF. CDR3 DNA: TGTGCCAGCAGTCATCGGAATCAGCCCCAGCATTTT.